This TCR beta chain was recorded in a study of T cells in Graves' hyperthyroidism and ophthalmopathy. The CDR3 covers 14 residues. V gave up 4 bases and J gave up 1 base, with 11 bases separating them. Germline V gene data show CDR1 as SGHDT and CDR2 as YYEEEE. RNA transcripts served as the template for amplifying TCR beta CDR3 regions. A set of HTBI primers served as the primers for a first-round RT-PCR of the TCR CDR3. A single record per CDR3 protein comes from TCRdb applying MiXCR to the multiplex PCR reads. Of hundreds of thousands of distinct CDR3 sequences in the sample, under 20% were seen once.

The sequencing sample was made of blood. This receptor was obtained from a woman aged 30 to 39 with Graves' hyperthyroidism. The genes are TRBV5-6 and TRBJ1-1; D is uncertain. CDR3 in DNA: TGTGCCAGCAGCCCGGACCCCGGGAACACTGAAGCTTTCTTT. Translation: CASSPDPGNTEAFF.